This T cell receptor (beta chain) originates from a study of T cell responses to AZD1222 COVID-19 vaccine. Study-wide results and limits: Most donors were white British, females outnumbered males, and clonal diversity was possibly underestimated. Among spike-specific TCRs, nearly half reportedly target unmutated variant regions.

As concerns this clone: Its matching antigen is unknown.

Here immunoSEQ multiplex PCR was the method, and the copy in TCRdb shows in-frame clones only, minus some. The sample includes fewer than 85,000 clones, more than 70% of them seen just once. The CDR3 loop spans 11 amino acids. V lost 8 bases, J lost 6 bases, and 10 bases lay in between. CDR1 MDHEN and CDR2 SYDVKM come from the germline V gene. V is TRBV28 and J is TRBJ1-1; no clear D gene. Sequences were derived from peripheral blood, sampled 28 days after the second dose of the MenACWY control vaccine. The sequence came from an adult who received the MenACWY meningococcal vaccine as a control. The CDR3 spells CASGEVPEAFF. CDR3 coding DNA: TGTGCCAGCGGGGAGGTCCCTGAAGCTTTCTTT.